The T cell receptor beta chain under discussion was sequenced for a study of blood T cell repertoires in COVID-19. Turning to the study itself: The study drew acute and convalescent COVID-19 samples from the United States, Italy and Spain.

Germline CDR1 and CDR2: MNHEY and SMNVEV (reference sequence). The CDR3 runs to 12 residues. V was clipped by 8 bases and J by 6 bases; unmatched bases: 4. Sequencing used immunoSEQ multiplex PCR; TCRdb keeps in-frame clones, though not all of them. The sample holds some 180,000 clones; about 88% are singletons and the top ten take around 23%. The rearrangement joins TRBV27 to TRBJ2-7; TRBD2 agrees at 10 bases. The clonotype was recovered from a middle-aged woman in a cohort exposed to, infected with or recovered from COVID-19 (not recorded which). Sequencing used PBMCs or T cells enriched from blood (not recorded which). CDR3 amino acids: CASASGRREQYF. The CDR3 DNA follows: TGTGCCAGCGCTAGCGGGAGACGCGAGCAGTACTTC.